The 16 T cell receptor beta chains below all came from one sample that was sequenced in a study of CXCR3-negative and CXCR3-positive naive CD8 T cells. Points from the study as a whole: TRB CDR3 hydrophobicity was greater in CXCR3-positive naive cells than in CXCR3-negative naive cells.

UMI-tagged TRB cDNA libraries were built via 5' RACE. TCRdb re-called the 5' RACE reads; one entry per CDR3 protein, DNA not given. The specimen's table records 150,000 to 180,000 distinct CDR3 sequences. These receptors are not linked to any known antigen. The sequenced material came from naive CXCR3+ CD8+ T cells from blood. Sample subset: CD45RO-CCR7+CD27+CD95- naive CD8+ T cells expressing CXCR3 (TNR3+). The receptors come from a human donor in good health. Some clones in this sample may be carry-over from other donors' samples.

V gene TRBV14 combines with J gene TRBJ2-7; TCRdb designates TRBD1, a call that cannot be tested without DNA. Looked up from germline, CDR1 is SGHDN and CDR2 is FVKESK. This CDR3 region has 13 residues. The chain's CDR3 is CASSQERPSEQYF. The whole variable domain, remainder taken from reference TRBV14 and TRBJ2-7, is EAGVTQFPSHSVIEKGQTVTLRCDPISGHDNLYWYRRVMGKEIKFLLHFVKESKQDESGMPNNRFLAERTGGTYSTLKVQPAELEDSGVYFCASSQERPSEQYFGPGTRLTVT.

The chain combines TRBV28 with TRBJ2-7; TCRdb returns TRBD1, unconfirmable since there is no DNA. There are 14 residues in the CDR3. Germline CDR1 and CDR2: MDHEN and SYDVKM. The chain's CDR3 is CASSPHVGGPEQYF.

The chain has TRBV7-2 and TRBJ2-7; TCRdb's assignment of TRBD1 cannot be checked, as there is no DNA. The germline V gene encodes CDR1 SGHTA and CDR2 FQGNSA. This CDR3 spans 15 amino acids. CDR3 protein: CASSLEAQGWYEQYF.

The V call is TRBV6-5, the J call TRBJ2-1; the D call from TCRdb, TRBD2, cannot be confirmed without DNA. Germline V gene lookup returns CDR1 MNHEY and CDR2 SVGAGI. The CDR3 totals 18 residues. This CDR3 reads CASSHEGLAGGPVNEQFF.

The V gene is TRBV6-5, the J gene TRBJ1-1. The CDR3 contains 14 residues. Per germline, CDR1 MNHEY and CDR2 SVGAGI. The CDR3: CASSYSTMNTEAFF.

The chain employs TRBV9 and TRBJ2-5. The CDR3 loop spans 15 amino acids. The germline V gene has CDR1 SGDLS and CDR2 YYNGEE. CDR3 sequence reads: CASSVGLGEQETQYF.

CDR3 protein: CASSLVGGEQFF. This sequence joins TRBV11-2 and TRBJ2-1. Germline CDR1 SGHAT, CDR2 FQNNGV. The CDR3 extends over 12 amino acids.

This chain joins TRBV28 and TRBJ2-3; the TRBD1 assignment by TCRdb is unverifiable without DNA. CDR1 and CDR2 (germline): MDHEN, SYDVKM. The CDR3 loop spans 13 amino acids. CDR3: CVSDRATFHTQYF.

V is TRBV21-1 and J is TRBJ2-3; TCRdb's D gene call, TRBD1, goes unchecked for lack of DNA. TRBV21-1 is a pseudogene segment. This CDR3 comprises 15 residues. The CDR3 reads CASSKAPRSTDTQYF.

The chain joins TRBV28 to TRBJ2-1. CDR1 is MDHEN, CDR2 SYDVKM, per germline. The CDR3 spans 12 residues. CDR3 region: CASSFIYNEQFF.

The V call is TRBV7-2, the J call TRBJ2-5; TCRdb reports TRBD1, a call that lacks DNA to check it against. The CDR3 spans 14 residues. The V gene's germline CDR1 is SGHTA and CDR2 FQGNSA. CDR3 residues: CASSHWTGDETQYF. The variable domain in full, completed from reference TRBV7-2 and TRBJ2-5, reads GAGVSQSPSNKVTEKGKDVELRCDPISGHTALYWYRQSLGQGLEFLIYFQGNSAPDKSGLPSDRFSAERTGGSVSTLTIQRTQQEDSAVYLCASSHWTGDETQYFGPGTRLLVL.

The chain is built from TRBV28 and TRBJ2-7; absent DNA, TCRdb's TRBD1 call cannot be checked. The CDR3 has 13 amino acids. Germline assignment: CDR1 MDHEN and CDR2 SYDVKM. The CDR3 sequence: CASRMTGGYEQYF.

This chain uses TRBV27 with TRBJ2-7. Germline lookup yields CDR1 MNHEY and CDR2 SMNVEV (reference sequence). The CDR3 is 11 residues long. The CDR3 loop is CASSMPNEQYF.

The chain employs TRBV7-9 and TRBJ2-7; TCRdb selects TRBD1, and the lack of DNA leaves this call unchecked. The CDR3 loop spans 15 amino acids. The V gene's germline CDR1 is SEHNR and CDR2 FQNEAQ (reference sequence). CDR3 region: CASSLATGGDYEQYF.

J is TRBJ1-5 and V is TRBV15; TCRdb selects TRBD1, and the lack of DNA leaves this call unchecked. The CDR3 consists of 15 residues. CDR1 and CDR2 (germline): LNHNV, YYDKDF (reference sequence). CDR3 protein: CATSRSAGARQPQHF.

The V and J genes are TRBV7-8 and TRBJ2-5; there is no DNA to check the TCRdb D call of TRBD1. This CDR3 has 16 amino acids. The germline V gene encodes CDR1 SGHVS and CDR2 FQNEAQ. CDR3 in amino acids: CASTHEAGSYEETQYF.